This TCR beta chain came from a study of CD8 T cells in Susac syndrome. CD8+ and CD4+ T cells circulating in blood were sequenced for TCR beta. The patients who served as multiple sclerosis controls were treatment-naive and had stable or active relapsing-remitting disease that fulfilled the revised McDonald criteria. Negative isolation was used for CD8+ and CD4+ T cells, and FACS enrichment was applied to TEMRA cells. The RNA input was roughly 0.45 to 1 ug, and it was reverse transcribed with random hexamers. By means of immunoSEQ multiplex PCR, TCR beta CDR3 spanning 54 Vbeta and 13 Jbeta underwent amplification. TCRdb recomputed calls from the immunoSEQ multiplex PCR reads with MiXCR, one row per CDR3 protein. Among under 150,000 distinct CDR3 sequences listed, over 80% were seen once. Sequencing used CD8+ T cells from PBMCs. The source is a human donor with multiple sclerosis.

The CDR3 here is CASSPQGLGSPLHF. The CDR3 nucleotides read TGCGCCAGCAGCCCACAGGGATTAGGGTCACCCCTCCACTTT. This chain connects TRBV4-1 to TRBJ1-6; maybe TRBD1 (6 bases). The CDR3 covers 14 residues. V was trimmed by 4 bases and J by 10 bases, leaving 14 bases between them. CDR1 MGHRA and CDR2 YSYEKL come from the germline V gene.